The 5 T cell receptor beta chains below were found in one sample sequenced in a study of blood T cells in healthy people across ages. Using a J-beta primer mix together with a sample-barcoded 5' primer, a second PCR was run for about 6 to 11 cycles. TCRdb used MiXCR to reprocess the 5' RACE reads, holding one entry per CDR3 protein. The data show approximately 690,000 distinct CDR3 sequences, about 53% seen once. The sample was blood. All receptors derive from a man aged 55 to 70 in good health.

The V call is TRBV20-1, the J call TRBJ2-1, with D possibly TRBD2 on 5 matching bases. Per the germline V gene, CDR1 is DFQATT and CDR2 is SNEGSKA (reference sequence). V was trimmed by 3 bases and J by 4 bases, leaving 7 bases between them. The CDR3 runs to 12 residues. In DNA, the CDR3 is TGCAGTGCTAGGAGGGAATACAATGAGCAGTTCTTC. The encoded protein is CSARREYNEQFF.

J is TRBJ2-3 and V is TRBV5-1; no reliable D call. The CDR3 totals 13 residues. V was cut by 4 bases and J by 4 bases, with 10 bases left in between. The germline CDR1 and CDR2 sequences are SGHRS and YFSETQ. The CDR3 DNA follows: TGCGCCAGCAGCCCAGTGGACCCAGATACGCAGTATTTT. Its protein product is CASSPVDPDTQYF.

The sample holds a few counts of this clonotype. The chain is built from TRBV4-2 and TRBJ2-7; 16 bases are shared with TRBD2. The CDR3 consists of 16 residues. V was pared by 8 bases and J by 2 bases, with 6 bases of the junction left unmatched. Germline loops: CDR1 LGHNA, CDR2 YNFKEQ. The CDR3 here is CASLTGTSGGAYEQYF. The CDR3 nucleotides are TGTGCCAGCCTCACCGGGACTAGCGGGGGGGCCTACGAGCAGTACTTC.

The rearrangement links TRBV10-3 to TRBJ1-4; D not certain. Germline CDR1 is ENHRY and CDR2 is SYGVKD. The ends were cut back, 11 bases at V and 8 bases at J, with 18 bases in the middle. The CDR3 loop spans 13 amino acids. The CDR3 DNA reads TGTGCCTCCCTCCGGGGATTTGGCGAAAAACTGTTTTTT. As protein: CASLRGFGEKLFF.

The rearrangement joins TRBV2 to TRBJ1-1; D gene uncertain. Trimming pared 8 bases from V and 4 bases from J, leaving 14 bases between. This CDR3 has 13 residues. Germline CDR1 reads SNHLY; CDR2 reads FYNNEI. The chain's CDR3 is CASRDLGLTEAFF. The CDR3 bases are TGTGCCAGCCGCGATCTAGGGCTCACTGAAGCTTTCTTT.